This T cell receptor (beta chain) was sequenced during a study of cytomegalovirus exposure and HLA in healthy donors. General study points: In vitro experiments confirmed that a few CMV-associated chains were specific for CMV antigens.

The germline V gene has CDR1 SQVTM and CDR2 ANQGSEA. CDR3 length: 12 amino acids. Trimming took 6 bases from V and 6 from J; bases not matched to a gene: 4. PCR used 60 Vbeta primers and 13 Jbeta primers. The protocol was immunoSEQ multiplex PCR, while the TCRdb copy is restricted to in-frame clones and leaves out a portion. Seen here are 120,000 or so clones, about 80% observed once, and the top ten hold 9% to 9.5%. Comments on this clone: Its target is unknown. Since no conserved phenylalanine or tryptophan closes the CDR3, a read error is the likely cause.

Sample: PBMCs. The J gene is TRBJ1-2, the V gene TRBV29-1, with TRBD1 identical over 10 bases. The receptor comes from a woman in her 50s in good health and CMV-seropositive. The CDR3 nucleotides are TGCAGCGTGGACGGACAGGGGGATGGCTACACCCTC. It is translated as CSVDGQGDGYTL.